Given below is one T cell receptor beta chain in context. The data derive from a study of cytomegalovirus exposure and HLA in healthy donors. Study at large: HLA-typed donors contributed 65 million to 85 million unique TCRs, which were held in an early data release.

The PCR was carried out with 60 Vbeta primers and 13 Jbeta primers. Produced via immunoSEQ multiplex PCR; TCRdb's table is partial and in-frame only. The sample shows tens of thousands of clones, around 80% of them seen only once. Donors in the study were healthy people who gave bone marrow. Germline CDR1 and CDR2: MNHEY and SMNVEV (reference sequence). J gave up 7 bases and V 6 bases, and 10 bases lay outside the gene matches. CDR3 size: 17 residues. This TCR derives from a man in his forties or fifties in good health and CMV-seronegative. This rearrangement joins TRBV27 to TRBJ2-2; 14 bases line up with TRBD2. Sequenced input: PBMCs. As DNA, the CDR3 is TGTGCCAGCAGCTCTGGGACTAGCGGGAGATTTGACGGGGAGCTGTTTTTT. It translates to CASSSGTSGRFDGELFF.